A selection of T cell receptor beta chains follows, all from one sample in a study of OX40 agonist ivuxolimab in advanced cancers. The data were produced by immunoSEQ multiplex PCR, yet TCRdb's version contains in-frame clones alone and is incomplete. The sample lists roughly 59,000 clones; 85% to 95% were seen once. This specimen consisted of CD4+ or CD8+ T cells sorted from blood, obtained in a trial of the OX40 agonist ivuxolimab. Every receptor here comes from an adult with an advanced solid tumor such as melanoma, head and neck, liver or kidney cancer. Both conserved end residues are part of each CDR3. The D gene is left open where the match is weak.

D gene: NA; J gene: TRBJ2-7; V gene: TRBV7-9; CDR3 protein: CASSSVEGYQYF
D gene: NA; J gene: TRBJ1-2; V gene: TRBV7-9; CDR3 protein: CASSEGTDIFYGYTF
D gene: TRBD2; J gene: TRBJ2-7; V gene: TRBV11-2; CDR3 protein: CASSQTSGIAYEQYF
D gene: NA; J gene: TRBJ1-3; V gene: TRBV7-2; CDR3 protein: CASRVVGAGNTIYF
D gene: TRBD2; J gene: TRBJ2-7; V gene: TRBV2; CDR3 protein: CASSEQRDTYEQYF
D gene: NA; J gene: TRBJ2-3; V gene: TRBV5-1; CDR3 protein: CASSSEGRFTDTQYF
D gene: NA; J gene: TRBJ1-5; V gene: TRBV6-5; CDR3 protein: CASGKGRYGSHF
D gene: NA; J gene: TRBJ2-7; V gene: TRBV10-3; CDR3 protein: CAISGREGGSYEQYF
D gene: TRBD2; J gene: TRBJ2-1; V gene: TRBV7-9; CDR3 protein: CASSYSGVSSYNEQFF
D gene: NA; J gene: TRBJ2-5; V gene: TRBV6-6; CDR3 protein: CASSSGGLIRETQYF
D gene: NA; J gene: TRBJ2-2; V gene: TRBV6-5; CDR3 protein: CASSPTGSGELFF
D gene: NA; J gene: TRBJ1-1; V gene: TRBV5-4; CDR3 protein: CASSGVGGPKEAFF
D gene: NA; J gene: TRBJ2-1; V gene: TRBV2; CDR3 protein: CASSGAGVDNEQFF
D gene: NA; J gene: TRBJ2-3; V gene: TRBV9; CDR3 protein: CASSRGRDTGTDTQYF
D gene: NA; J gene: TRBJ2-7; V gene: TRBV14; CDR3 protein: CASSPENRNYEQYF
D gene: TRBD2; J gene: TRBJ2-7; V gene: TRBV4-1; CDR3 protein: CASSQDVIAGDSYEQYF
D gene: NA; J gene: TRBJ1-2; V gene: TRBV2; CDR3 protein: CASSERPRNYGYTF
D gene: NA; J gene: TRBJ1-3; V gene: TRBV19; CDR3 protein: CASSLGRTAGNTIYF
D gene: TRBD2; J gene: TRBJ2-1; V gene: TRBV6-5; CDR3 protein: CASSLLAGEQFF
D gene: TRBD2; J gene: TRBJ2-7; V gene: TRBV5-1; CDR3 protein: CASSLGLAVTYEQYF
D gene: NA; J gene: TRBJ2-3; V gene: TRBV6-5; CDR3 protein: CASRGSVNTQYF
D gene: TRBD1; J gene: TRBJ2-7; V gene: TRBV9; CDR3 protein: CASSMGTGGSEQYF
D gene: TRBD1; J gene: TRBJ2-3; V gene: TRBV6-5; CDR3 protein: CASSIGTGATDTQYF
D gene: TRBD2; J gene: TRBJ2-5; V gene: TRBV29-1; CDR3 protein: CSVHTSGSKTQYF
D gene: TRBD1; J gene: TRBJ2-7; V gene: TRBV14; CDR3 protein: CASSQDRPGQHSYEQYF
D gene: TRBD1; J gene: TRBJ2-1; V gene: TRBV27; CDR3 protein: CASSEPGTANEQFF
D gene: TRBD2; J gene: TRBJ2-7; V gene: TRBV5-8; CDR3 protein: CASSPFIRGGRQYEQYF
D gene: NA; J gene: TRBJ2-7; V gene: TRBV27; CDR3 protein: CASSLFTDYEQYF
D gene: TRBD1; J gene: TRBJ1-3; V gene: TRBV9; CDR3 protein: CASSEDRGSGNTIYF
D gene: NA; J gene: TRBJ1-5; V gene: TRBV4-2; CDR3 protein: CASSQGEGTFNQPQHF
D gene: TRBD1; J gene: TRBJ1-2; V gene: TRBV7-6; CDR3 protein: CASSPTGGHGYTF
D gene: TRBD1; J gene: TRBJ2-5; V gene: TRBV30; CDR3 protein: CAWSERAGGLKTQYF
D gene: NA; J gene: TRBJ2-1; V gene: TRBV12-5; CDR3 protein: CASGLDLGLASNEQFF
D gene: NA; J gene: TRBJ1-6; V gene: TRBV10-2; CDR3 protein: CASSLWVKDSPLHF
D gene: TRBD1; J gene: TRBJ2-1; V gene: TRBV14; CDR3 protein: CASSPTLTGSSYNEQFF
D gene: NA; J gene: TRBJ1-1; V gene: TRBV13; CDR3 protein: CASSIRGDTEAFF
D gene: NA; J gene: TRBJ2-7; V gene: TRBV4-3; CDR3 protein: CASSPSETSYEQYF
D gene: TRBD2; J gene: TRBJ2-7; V gene: TRBV28; CDR3 protein: CASSPQSGSAYEQYF
D gene: NA; J gene: TRBJ1-2; V gene: TRBV7-8; CDR3 protein: CASSLGGDYGYTF
D gene: NA; J gene: TRBJ1-2; V gene: TRBV29-1; CDR3 protein: CSVAGGGLPYGYTF
D gene: NA; J gene: TRBJ1-1; V gene: TRBV7-3; CDR3 protein: CASSLRTGKQGAFF
D gene: NA; J gene: TRBJ1-2; V gene: TRBV12-5; CDR3 protein: CASGSSGPSDGYTF
D gene: NA; J gene: TRBJ2-7; V gene: TRBV6-5; CDR3 protein: CASSLVPGRGLYEQYF
D gene: NA; J gene: TRBJ2-2; V gene: TRBV5-4; CDR3 protein: CASSLVGGDTGELFF
D gene: NA; J gene: TRBJ1-2; V gene: TRBV15; CDR3 protein: CATSDEGNYGYTF
D gene: TRBD1; J gene: TRBJ2-2; V gene: TRBV27; CDR3 protein: CASSWDRVGELFF
D gene: NA; J gene: TRBJ2-7; V gene: TRBV4-1; CDR3 protein: CASSQDMEAYEQYF
D gene: NA; J gene: TRBJ1-2; V gene: TRBV5-1; CDR3 protein: CASGPEGFLGVGYTF
D gene: TRBD1; J gene: TRBJ1-5; V gene: TRBV6-5; CDR3 protein: CASRADRVNQPQHF
D gene: NA; J gene: TRBJ1-2; V gene: TRBV6-5; CDR3 protein: CAVYAARNYGYTF
D gene: NA; J gene: TRBJ1-4; V gene: TRBV28; CDR3 protein: CASRYPPGGKGNEKLFF
D gene: NA; J gene: TRBJ1-2; V gene: TRBV9; CDR3 protein: CASSVGMGQGGYTF
D gene: NA; J gene: TRBJ1-5; V gene: TRBV4-1; CDR3 protein: CASSQDSYNQPQHF
D gene: NA; J gene: TRBJ2-1; V gene: TRBV6-1; CDR3 protein: CASSVGGTYNEQFF
D gene: TRBD1; J gene: TRBJ2-5; V gene: TRBV27; CDR3 protein: CASSLLGQVETQYF
D gene: NA; J gene: TRBJ1-2; V gene: TRBV7-2; CDR3 protein: CASSLDGYGYTF
D gene: TRBD1; J gene: TRBJ1-6; V gene: TRBV5-1; CDR3 protein: CASSWTGGSYNSPLHF
D gene: TRBD2; J gene: TRBJ2-7; V gene: TRBV29-1; CDR3 protein: CSAKTSGSYEQYF
D gene: TRBD1; J gene: TRBJ1-3; V gene: TRBV7-9; CDR3 protein: CASSSGQPDSGNTIYF